Described below is a single T cell receptor beta chain sequence and its context. Its specificity is not known. The data were taken from a study of T cells in tuberculosis. Study-wide background: Sequenced TCRs come from CD1B-GMM tetramer-binding T cells. A South African cohort included IGRA-negative adolescents, latently infected IGRA-positive adolescents and adults with active tuberculosis.

Generated by immunoSEQ multiplex PCR, the TCRdb table keeps only in-frame clones and is missing some. This sample has roughly 30,000 clones, with approximately 90% found just once. Latent tuberculosis screening used tuberculin skin test and IGRA at entry. Between the trimmed V and J ends, which lost 3 bases and 3 bases, there was a span of 11 bases. From germline, CDR1 is LGHNA and CDR2 YSLEER. This CDR3 has 14 amino acids. Study outcomes and limitations: GMM-specific TCRs were nearer to active tuberculosis alpha repertoires, suggesting expansion.

This clonotype was obtained from a donor between 5 and 29 years old with latent tuberculosis or without tuberculosis infection. The V gene is TRBV4-3, the J gene TRBJ1-2; D gene ambiguous. Sequenced: PBMCs. CDR3 in amino acids: CASSHAYRDYGYTF. In DNA form, the CDR3 reads TGCGCCAGCAGCCACGCTTACAGAGACTATGGCTACACCTTC.